Given below is one TCR beta chain in context. The data were taken from a study of blood T cell repertoires in COVID-19. The protocol was immunoSEQ multiplex PCR, while the TCRdb copy is restricted to in-frame clones and leaves out a portion. The table lists fewer than 350,000 clones, around nine tenths of them singletons. The germline V gene encodes CDR1 MNHEY and CDR2 SMNVEV (reference sequence). The CDR3 is made up of 14 amino acids. Trimming took 3 bases from V and 6 from J; bases not matched to a gene: 5. This TCR came from a woman in her fifties or sixties in a cohort exposed to, infected with or recovered from COVID-19 (not recorded which). The V and J genes are TRBV27 and TRBJ1-5, with 7 positions matching TRBD1. The sequencing input was PBMCs or T cells enriched from blood (not recorded which). In DNA, the CDR3 is TGTGCCAGCAGTTTTGGAGGGGGCAGTCAGCCCCAGCATTTT. Encoded protein: CASSFGGGSQPQHF.